This T cell receptor (beta chain) was obtained from a study of memory CD4+ T cells and cytomegalovirus serostatus (dated by TCRdb to about 2019). Turning to the overall study: The roughly 33 healthy Belgian adults in the cohort included 9 who were CMV seropositive and about 24 who were CMV seronegative. The study sequenced CD4+ memory TCRbeta repertoires of a Belgian cohort with known cytomegalovirus serostatus to replicate a published TCR-based CMV serostatus classifier. General findings and caveats noted by the study authors: Only CD4+CD45RO+ memory cells were sequenced, unlike the original study, which covered naive and memory CD4+ and CD8+ populations. The results were read as suggesting that the CMV-associated TCR signature is, for the most part, present in the CD4+ memory repertoire. For CMV serostatus prediction, a median bootstrapped AUC of 0.95 was reached with the original framework, and a median bootstrapped AUC of roughly 0.92 was reached with a US-trained random forest. On the Belgian cohort, the classifier based on the original framework reached a median bootstrapped AUC of approximately 0.95, with a 95% CI of 0.76-1.00. Of about 180 previously reported CMV-associated TCRbeta sequences, some 67 appeared in the CD4+ memory repertoires, each in one to five individuals.

The V and J ends are trimmed by 0 bases and 4 bases, leaving 12 bases between them. Taken from the germline V gene, the CDR1 and CDR2 loops are SQVTM and ANQGSEA. Reading from cysteine to phenylalanine, the CDR3 counts 14 amino acids. Just CDR3 DNA is preserved here, 42 bases in frame from base 1. This clone has only a few counts. Its antigen remains unidentified. No base quality information exists; no much larger clone differs at one position. A FACSAria II was used to sort memory CD4+ T cells, defined as single viable CD3+CD4+CD8-CD45RO+ cells. CMV serostatus was determined using a Roche Elecsys assay that detects serum IgG against CMV pp150, pp28, p38 and p52. After thawing, total CD4+ T cells were enriched by positive selection with CD4 magnetic microbeads. The samples came from a separate study whose specific focus was interrogating the CD4+ T cell memory repertoire. Peripheral blood mononuclear cells were isolated and cryopreserved according to standard operating procedures, and serum was kept at -80 degrees C. The staining used CD3-PerCP (BW264/56), CD4-APC (RPA-T4), CD45RO-PE (UCHT1) and CD8-Pacific Orange (3B5) antibodies, and Sytox blue was used to exclude non-viable cells.

Genomic DNA was extracted from sorted cells with the Quick-DNA Microprep Kit. Amplification of TCRbeta DNA was done with the immunoSEQ hsTCRbeta kit, following the protocol from the manufacturer. An Illumina MiSeq instrument was used to sequence the TCRbeta libraries. Concerning the study's data processing: After out-of-frame sequences were removed, millions of distinct TCRbeta sequences remained, averaging about 66,813 per individual. Two values were used to score each individual: the count of about 150 previously reported CMV-associated TCRbeta sequences and the total count of productive distinct TCRbeta sequences. A beta-binomial model was reimplemented in Python, and random forests from scikit-learn, run with default parameters, were trained on data from the US cohort. Classifier performance on the Belgian cohort was reported as the median AUC with percentile confidence intervals calculated over 10,000 bootstrap iterations. Here the immuneACCESS table is served through TCRdb, limited to in-frame sequences with V and J called. Missing clones are a known gap in these copies; in checked studies unresolved V genes cover under half, and the rest lacks a known reason. D and trimming come from the DNA, and the V and J calls and clone size come from that table. This sample is represented by around 84,000 clones; approximately 84% of them were singletons. Around 0.73% of the sample is held by the ten biggest clonotypes.

Sequencing used memory CD4+ T cells from blood. The receptor was isolated from an adult in good health and CMV-seronegative. The chain is assembled from TRBV29-1 and TRBJ1-1, and the D gene may be TRBD1, 6 bases matching. The CDR3 protein sequence reads: CSVEEGGLGTEAFF. The nucleotide sequence is given as TGCAGCGTTGAAGAAGGGGGACTGGGCACTGAAGCTTTCTTT.